A single sample is the source of the 5 T cell receptor beta chains below, sequenced in a study of cytomegalovirus exposure and HLA in healthy donors. TCRdb's copy holds only in-frame clones and misses some; the assay was immunoSEQ multiplex PCR. The table records 150,000 to 180,000 clones, approximately 86% of them present only once. Sequencing used PBMCs. These receptors were taken from a man younger than 35 in good health and CMV-seropositive.

This chain uses TRBV10-3 with TRBJ2-3; 9 nucleotides align to TRBD2. The CDR3 totals 15 residues. With 4 bases clipped from V and 1 base from J, the junction kept 3 bases outside the gene matches. Per germline, CDR1 ENHRY and CDR2 SYGVKD. For the CDR3, the DNA is TGTGCCATCAGTGTGGCTAGCGGGGGCACAGATACGCAGTATTTT. It yields the protein CAISVASGGTDTQYF.

The table lists this clone with a few counts. The chain employs TRBV18 and TRBJ1-2; no clear D. CDR3 length: 15 residues. Trimming took off 3 bases at V and 5 bases at J, with 16 bases between the two ends. Per germline, CDR1 KGHSH and CDR2 LQKENI. The CDR3 nucleotides are TGTGCCAGCTCACCGGGAGGAGGGAGAGGGTATGGCTACACCTTC. Amino acid sequence: CASSPGGGRGYGYTF.

This chain joins TRBV4-1 and TRBJ2-7, with 7 bases aligning to TRBD1. CDR1 is MGHRA, CDR2 YSYEKL, per germline. V shed 4 bases, J shed 2 bases, and the junction held 8 bases outside the gene matches. The CDR3 is 15 residues long. The CDR3 region is CASSPSPDRPYEQYF. DNA of the CDR3: TGCGCCAGCAGCCCCTCCCCGGACAGGCCCTACGAGCAGTACTTC.

The V and J genes are TRBV5-4 and TRBJ1-1; 8 bases fit TRBD1. CDR1 is SGHNT and CDR2 is YYREEE in the germline V gene (reference sequence). Trimming removed 5 bases from V and 3 bases from J; junction bases left unmatched: 9. The CDR3 totals 15 residues. DNA for the CDR3: TGTGCCAGCAGTTCAGGGGGCGCACGGGACACTGAAGCTTTCTTT. Protein product: CASSSGGARDTEAFF.

The chain couples TRBV9 to TRBJ2-2; 9 positions match TRBD2. Per germline, CDR1 SGDLS and CDR2 YYNGEE. The CDR3 runs to 13 residues. J gave up 7 bases and V 3 bases, and 1 base lay outside the gene matches. CDR3 coding DNA: TGTGCCAGCAGCGGAGCGGGGGGCGGGGAGCTGTTTTTT. Protein product: CASSGAGGGELFF.